The source of this T cell receptor beta chain is a study of regulatory T cells in long-lasting Graves disease. Across the whole study: Newly diagnosed Graves' patients took antithyroid drugs under 3 months.

According to the study, TCR beta libraries were built with iRepertoire HTBI primers and CDR3-region Arm-PCR. TCRdb ran MiXCR on the multiplex PCR reads and lists one entry per CDR3 protein. The sample has about 360,000 distinct CDR3 sequences, under 20% seen once. The sample's time point: newly diagnosed GD, antithyroid drugs for less than 3 months. PBMC-derived RNA was used for the TCR library. The same data also contributed to another study, on T cells in Graves' hyperthyroidism and ophthalmopathy.

The sequence came from a woman aged 18-29 years with Graves disease. The sample consisted of peripheral blood mononuclear cells (PBMCs), taken at new diagnosis, from a patient treated with antithyroid drugs.

The CDR3, as DNA: TGTGCCAGCAGCTTGCGGACAGGGGGTTCCAACTATGGCTACACCTTC. The encoded protein is CASSLRTGGSNYGYTF. V and J are TRBV5-5 and TRBJ1-2, with 10 bases aligning to TRBD1. CDR1 and CDR2 from the germline V gene are SGHKS and YYEKEE (reference sequence). Trimming cost V 1 base and J 2 bases; bases outside gene matches: 5. The CDR3 consists of 16 residues.